The clone carrying this TCR beta chain was observed a single time. CDR1 is MNHEY, CDR2 SVGAGI, per germline. The CDR3 totals 13 residues. The record originates from a study of response to subunit inactivated influenza vaccine. MiXCR, applied by TCRdb to the RT-PCR reads, yields one record per CDR3 protein. The data hold around 200,000 distinct CDR3 sequences, with around 12% observed a single time. In addition, the sample was reused for a study of T cells expressing NK-cell markers. That study reports: Scientists made TCR beta cDNA using 5'RACE template switching with UMIs. Sorted CD3+CD56+NKG2C+, CD3+CD56+NKG2C- and CD3+CD56-NKG2C+ T cells supplied TCR beta repertoires.

This specimen was CD8+ T cells sorted from PBMCs, taken roughly 12 days after vaccination. The sequence came from a man in his fifties or sixties who received an inactivated influenza vaccine. This sequence joins TRBV6-5 and TRBJ2-7; D might be TRBD1 or TRBD2, each matching 5 bases. The J call may not be correct, given that the DNA end is closer to TRBJ2-1. The CDR3 coding sequence is TGTGCCAGCAGTTACGCGAGGGGCCACGAGCAGTTCTTC. Translating it yields CASSYARGHEQFF.